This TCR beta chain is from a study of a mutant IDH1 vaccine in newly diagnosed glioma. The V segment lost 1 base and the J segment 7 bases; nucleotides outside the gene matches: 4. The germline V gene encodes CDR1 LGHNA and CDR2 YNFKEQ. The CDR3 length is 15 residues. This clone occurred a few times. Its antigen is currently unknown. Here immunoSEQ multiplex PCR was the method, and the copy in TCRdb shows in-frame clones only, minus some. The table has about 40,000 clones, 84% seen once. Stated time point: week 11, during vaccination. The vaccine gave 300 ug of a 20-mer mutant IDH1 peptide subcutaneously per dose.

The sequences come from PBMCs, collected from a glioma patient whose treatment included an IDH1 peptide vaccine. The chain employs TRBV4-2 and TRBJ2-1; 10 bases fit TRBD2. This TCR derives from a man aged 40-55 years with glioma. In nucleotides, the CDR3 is TGTGCCAGCAGCCAAGGCAGCGGGAGGGGAAATGAGCAGTTCTTC. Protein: CASSQGSGRGNEQFF.